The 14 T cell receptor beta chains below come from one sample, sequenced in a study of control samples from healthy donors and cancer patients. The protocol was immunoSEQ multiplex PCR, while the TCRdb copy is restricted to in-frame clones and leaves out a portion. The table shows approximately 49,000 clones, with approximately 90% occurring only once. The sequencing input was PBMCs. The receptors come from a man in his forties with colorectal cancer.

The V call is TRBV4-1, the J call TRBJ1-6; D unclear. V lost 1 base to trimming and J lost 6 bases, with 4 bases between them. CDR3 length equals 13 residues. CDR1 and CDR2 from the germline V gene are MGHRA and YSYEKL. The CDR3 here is CASSQAVNSPLHF. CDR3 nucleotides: TGCGCCAGCAGCCAAGCCGTTAATTCACCCCTCCACTTT.

The CDR3 loop is CASSLGFRQETQYF. CDR3 in DNA: TGTGCCAGCAGCTTGGGGTTTCGGCAAGAGACCCAGTACTTC. V usage is TRBV5-4 and J usage is TRBJ2-5; D is unclear. The CDR3 consists of 14 residues. V lost 0 bases and J 2 bases, leaving 8 bases between the germline ends. CDR1 is SGHNT, CDR2 YYREEE, per germline (reference sequence).

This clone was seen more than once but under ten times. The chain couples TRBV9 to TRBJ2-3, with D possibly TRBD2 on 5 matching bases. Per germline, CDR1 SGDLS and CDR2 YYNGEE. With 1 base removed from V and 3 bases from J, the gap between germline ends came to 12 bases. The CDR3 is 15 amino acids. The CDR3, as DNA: TGTGCCAGCAGCGTACGGGGTTGGGGTACAGATACGCAGTATTTT. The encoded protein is CASSVRGWGTDTQYF.

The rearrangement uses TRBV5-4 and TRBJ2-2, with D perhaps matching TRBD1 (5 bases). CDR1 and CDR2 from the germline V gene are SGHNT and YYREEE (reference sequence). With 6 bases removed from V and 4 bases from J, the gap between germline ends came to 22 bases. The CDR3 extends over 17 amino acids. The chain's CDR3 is CASNLSPGHRGTGELFF. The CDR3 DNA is TGTGCCAGCAACCTCTCCCCAGGACATAGGGGCACCGGGGAGCTGTTTTTT.

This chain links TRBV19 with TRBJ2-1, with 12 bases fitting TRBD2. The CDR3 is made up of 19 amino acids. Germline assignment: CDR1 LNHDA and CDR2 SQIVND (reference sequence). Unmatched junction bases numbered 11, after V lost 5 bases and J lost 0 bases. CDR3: CASSSGLAGRYLSYNEQFF. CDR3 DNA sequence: TGTGCCAGTAGTTCCGGACTAGCGGGACGCTACCTCTCCTACAATGAGCAGTTCTTC.

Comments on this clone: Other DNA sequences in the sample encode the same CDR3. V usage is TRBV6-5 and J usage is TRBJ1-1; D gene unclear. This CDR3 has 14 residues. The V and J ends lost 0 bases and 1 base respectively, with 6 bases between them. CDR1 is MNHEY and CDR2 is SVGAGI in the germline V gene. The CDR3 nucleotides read TGTGCCAGCAGTTACTCTGTCAGGAACACTGAAGCTTTCTTT. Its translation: CASSYSVRNTEAFF.

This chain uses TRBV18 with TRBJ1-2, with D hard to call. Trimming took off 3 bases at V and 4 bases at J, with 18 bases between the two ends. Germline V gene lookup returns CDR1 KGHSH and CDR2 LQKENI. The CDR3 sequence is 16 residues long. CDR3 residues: CASSPPTVQDRYGYTF. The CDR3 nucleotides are TGTGCCAGCTCACCCCCTACCGTTCAGGATCGCTATGGCTACACCTTC. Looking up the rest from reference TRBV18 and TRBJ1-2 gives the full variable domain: NAGVMQNPRHLVRRRGQEARLRCSPMKGHSHVYWYRQLPEEGLKFMVYLQKENIIDESGMPKERFSAEFPKEGPSILRIQQVVRGDSAAYFCASSPPTVQDRYGYTFGSGTRLTVV.

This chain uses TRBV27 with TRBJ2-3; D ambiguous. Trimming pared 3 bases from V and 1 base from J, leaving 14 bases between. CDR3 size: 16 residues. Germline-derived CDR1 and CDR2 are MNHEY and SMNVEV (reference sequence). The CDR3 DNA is TGTGCCAGCAGTTTCTCCTTTTCGGTCCGCACAGATACGCAGTATTTT. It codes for CASSFSFSVRTDTQYF.

For the CDR3, the DNA is TGTGCTAGTGGTTTTGCGGGAGGGCCCGAGACCCAGTACTTC. It is translated as CASGFAGGPETQYF. The rearrangement uses TRBV12-5 and TRBJ2-5; 9 bases are shared with TRBD2. Germline V gene sequence: CDR1 LGHNT, CDR2 FRNRAP. The ends lost 3 bases at V and 5 bases at J; junction bases unmatched: 4. The CDR3 spans 14 residues.

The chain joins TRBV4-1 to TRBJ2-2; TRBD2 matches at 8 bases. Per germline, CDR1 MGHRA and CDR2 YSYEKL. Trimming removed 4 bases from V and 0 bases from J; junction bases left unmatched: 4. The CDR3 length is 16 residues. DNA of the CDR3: TGCGCCAGCAGCCCAAAGGGACTAGCGAACACCGGGGAGCTGTTTTTT. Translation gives CASSPKGLANTGELFF.

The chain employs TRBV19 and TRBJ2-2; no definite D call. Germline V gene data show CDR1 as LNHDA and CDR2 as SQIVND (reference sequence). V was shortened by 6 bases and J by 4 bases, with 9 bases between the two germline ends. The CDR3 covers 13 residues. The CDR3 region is CASRETITGELFF. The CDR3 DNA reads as TGTGCCAGTAGGGAGACGATCACCGGGGAGCTGTTTTTT.

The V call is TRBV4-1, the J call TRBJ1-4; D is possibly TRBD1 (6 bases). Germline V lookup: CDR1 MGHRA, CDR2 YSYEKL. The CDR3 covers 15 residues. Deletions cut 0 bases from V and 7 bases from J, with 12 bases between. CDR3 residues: CASSQDNRAGEKLFF. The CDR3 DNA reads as TGCGCCAGCAGCCAAGATAACAGGGCGGGTGAAAAACTGTTTTTT.

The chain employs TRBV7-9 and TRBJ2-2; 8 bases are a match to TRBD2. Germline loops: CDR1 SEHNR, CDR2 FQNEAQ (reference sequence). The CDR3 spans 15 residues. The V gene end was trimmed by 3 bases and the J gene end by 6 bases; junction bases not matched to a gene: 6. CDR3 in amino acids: CASSLGSGIAGELFF. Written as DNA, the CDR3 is TGTGCCAGCAGCTTGGGTAGCGGGATCGCCGGGGAGCTGTTTTTT.

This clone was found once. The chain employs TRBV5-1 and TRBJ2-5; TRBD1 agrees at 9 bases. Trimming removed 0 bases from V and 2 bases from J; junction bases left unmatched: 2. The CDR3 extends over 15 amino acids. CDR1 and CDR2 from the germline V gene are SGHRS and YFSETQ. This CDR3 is CASSLGDRAQETQYF. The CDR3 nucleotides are TGCGCCAGCAGCTTGGGGGACAGGGCACAAGAGACCCAGTACTTC.